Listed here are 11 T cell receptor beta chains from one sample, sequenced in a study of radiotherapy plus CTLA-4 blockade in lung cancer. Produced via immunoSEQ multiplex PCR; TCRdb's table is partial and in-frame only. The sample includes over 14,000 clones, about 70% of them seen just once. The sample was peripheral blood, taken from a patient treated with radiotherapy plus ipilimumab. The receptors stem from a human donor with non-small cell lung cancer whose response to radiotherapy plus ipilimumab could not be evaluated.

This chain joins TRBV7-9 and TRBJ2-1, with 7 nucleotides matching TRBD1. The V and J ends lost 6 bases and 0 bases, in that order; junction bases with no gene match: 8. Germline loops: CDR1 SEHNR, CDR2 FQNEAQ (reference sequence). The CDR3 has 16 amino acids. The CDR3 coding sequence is TGTGCCAGCAGAGTACAGGGGTTGGGCTCCTACAATGAGCAGTTCTTC. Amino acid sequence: CASRVQGLGSYNEQFF.

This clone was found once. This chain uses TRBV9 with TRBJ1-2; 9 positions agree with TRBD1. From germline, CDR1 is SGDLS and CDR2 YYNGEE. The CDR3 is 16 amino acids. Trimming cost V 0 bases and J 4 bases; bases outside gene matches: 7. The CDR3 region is CASSVAFTTGGYGYTF. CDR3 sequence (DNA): TGTGCCAGCAGCGTAGCCTTTACGACAGGGGGCTATGGCTACACCTTC.

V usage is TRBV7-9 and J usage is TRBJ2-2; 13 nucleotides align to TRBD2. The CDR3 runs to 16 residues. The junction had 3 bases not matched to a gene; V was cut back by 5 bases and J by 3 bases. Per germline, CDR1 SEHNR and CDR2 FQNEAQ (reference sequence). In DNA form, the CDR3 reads TGTGCCAGCAGCCGGACTAGCGGGGGCTACACCGGGGAGCTGTTTTTT. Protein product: CASSRTSGGYTGELFF.

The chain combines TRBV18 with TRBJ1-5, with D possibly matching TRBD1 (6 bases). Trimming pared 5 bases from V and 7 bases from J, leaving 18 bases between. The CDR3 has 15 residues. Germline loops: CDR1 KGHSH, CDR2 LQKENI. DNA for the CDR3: TGTGCCAGCTCAACCAAGGTGGGGGCAGGGCAGCCCCAGCATTTT. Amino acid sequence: CASSTKVGAGQPQHF.

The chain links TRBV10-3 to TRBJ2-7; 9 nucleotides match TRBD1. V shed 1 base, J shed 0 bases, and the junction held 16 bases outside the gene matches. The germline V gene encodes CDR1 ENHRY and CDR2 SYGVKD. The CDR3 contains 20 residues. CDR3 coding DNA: TGTGCCATCAGTGAGTTTGCGGGACAGGGAAGAGCGGTGTCCTCCTACGAGCAGTACTTC. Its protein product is CAISEFAGQGRAVSSYEQYF.

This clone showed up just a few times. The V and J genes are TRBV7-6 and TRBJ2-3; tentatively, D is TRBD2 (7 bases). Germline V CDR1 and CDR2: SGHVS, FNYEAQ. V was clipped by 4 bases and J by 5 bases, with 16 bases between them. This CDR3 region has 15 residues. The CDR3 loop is CASSYPRGAIDTQYF. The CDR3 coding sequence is TGTGCCAGCAGCTACCCCCGGGGGGCCATAGATACGCAGTATTTT.

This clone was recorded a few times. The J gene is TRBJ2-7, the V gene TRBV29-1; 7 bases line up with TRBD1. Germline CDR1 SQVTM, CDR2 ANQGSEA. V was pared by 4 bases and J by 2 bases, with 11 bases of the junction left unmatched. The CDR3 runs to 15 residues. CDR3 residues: CSVASTPGQPYEQYV. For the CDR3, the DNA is TGCAGCGTTGCCTCCACACCGGGACAGCCCTACGAGCAGTACGTC.

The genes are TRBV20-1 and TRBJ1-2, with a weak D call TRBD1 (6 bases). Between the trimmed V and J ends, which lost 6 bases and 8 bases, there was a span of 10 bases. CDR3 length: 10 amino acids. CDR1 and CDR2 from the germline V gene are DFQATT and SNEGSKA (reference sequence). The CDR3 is CSAYREGYTF. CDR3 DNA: TGCAGTGCATACAGGGAGGGCTACACCTTC.

This CDR3 reads CASSLDSGGRTEAFF. The CDR3 nucleotides are TGTGCCAGCAGCTTAGATAGCGGGGGCCGGACTGAAGCTTTCTTT. The J gene is TRBJ1-1, the V gene TRBV11-2; a possible D gene is TRBD1 (6 bases). V lost 0 bases to trimming and J lost 5 bases, with 13 bases between them. CDR1 and CDR2 (germline): SGHAT, FQNNGV. This CDR3 is built from 15 residues.

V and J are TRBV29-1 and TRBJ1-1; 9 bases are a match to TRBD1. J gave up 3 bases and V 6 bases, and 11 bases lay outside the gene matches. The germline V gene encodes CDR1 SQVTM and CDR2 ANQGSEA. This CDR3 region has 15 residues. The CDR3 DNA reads TGCAGCGTCCGGGGACAGGGAGGCGCGGACACTGAAGCTTTCTTT. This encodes CSVRGQGGADTEAFF.

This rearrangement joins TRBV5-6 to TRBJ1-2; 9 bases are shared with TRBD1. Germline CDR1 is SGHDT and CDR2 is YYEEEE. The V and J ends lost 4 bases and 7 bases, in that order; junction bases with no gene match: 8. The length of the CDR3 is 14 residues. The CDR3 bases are TGTGCCAGCAGCGCCGGACAGGGGCGGTTTGGCTACACCTTC. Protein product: CASSAGQGRFGYTF.